This T cell receptor beta chain appears in the sequencing data of a study of vaccination effects on CD4 cells after COVID-19. Study results and limitations: Substantial clonal contraction characterized both infection- and vaccine-induced clones late after vaccination.

Viral peptide pool expansion of antigen-specific CD4+ T cells preceded sequencing in the ViraFEST assay. The authors isolated CD4+ T cells after roughly 10 days of culture. Each participant was administered two doses of either the BNT162b2 or the mRNA-1273 vaccine. Absence of prior SARS-CoV-2 infection characterized the vaccine recipients, who showed negative nucleocapsid antibodies. Roughly 1.9 million PBMC per well received 7.5 to 10 IU/ml IL-2 and roughly 9.2 ug/ml peptides in culture. The method was immunoSEQ multiplex PCR; TCRdb's version includes in-frame clones alone and lacks a portion of them. The sample includes around 69,000 clones, around 70% of them seen just once. As for this clone: Its matching antigen is unknown.

This receptor was identified in a human donor who received a COVID-19 vaccine. The source material was CD4+ T cells from PBMCs cultured with HCoV-229E spike peptides, sampled after COVID-19 vaccination.

The CDR3 loop is CASSVGGGEVVTEAFF. The CDR3 nucleotides are TGTGCCAGCAGCGTGGGTGGGGGGGAGGTGGTCACTGAAGCTTTCTTT. The genes are TRBV5-4 and TRBJ1-1; possible D gene TRBD1, 5 bases. Germline V gene data show CDR1 as SGHNT and CDR2 as YYREEE (reference sequence). The CDR3 sequence is 16 residues long. V lost 4 bases and J 4 bases, leaving 20 bases between the germline ends.